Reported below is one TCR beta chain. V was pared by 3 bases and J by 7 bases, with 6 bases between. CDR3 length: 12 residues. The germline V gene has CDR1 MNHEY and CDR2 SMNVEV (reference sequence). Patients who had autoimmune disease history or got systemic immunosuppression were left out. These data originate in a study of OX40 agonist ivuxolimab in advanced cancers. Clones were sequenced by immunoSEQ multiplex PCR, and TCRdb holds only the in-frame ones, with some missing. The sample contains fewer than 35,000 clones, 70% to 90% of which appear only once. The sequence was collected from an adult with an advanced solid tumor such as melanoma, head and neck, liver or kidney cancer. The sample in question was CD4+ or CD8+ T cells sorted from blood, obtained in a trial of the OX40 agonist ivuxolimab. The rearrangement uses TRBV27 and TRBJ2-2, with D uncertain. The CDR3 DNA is TGTGCCAGCAGTTTCCCCCTCGGGGAGCTGTTTTTT. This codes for CASSFPLGELFF.